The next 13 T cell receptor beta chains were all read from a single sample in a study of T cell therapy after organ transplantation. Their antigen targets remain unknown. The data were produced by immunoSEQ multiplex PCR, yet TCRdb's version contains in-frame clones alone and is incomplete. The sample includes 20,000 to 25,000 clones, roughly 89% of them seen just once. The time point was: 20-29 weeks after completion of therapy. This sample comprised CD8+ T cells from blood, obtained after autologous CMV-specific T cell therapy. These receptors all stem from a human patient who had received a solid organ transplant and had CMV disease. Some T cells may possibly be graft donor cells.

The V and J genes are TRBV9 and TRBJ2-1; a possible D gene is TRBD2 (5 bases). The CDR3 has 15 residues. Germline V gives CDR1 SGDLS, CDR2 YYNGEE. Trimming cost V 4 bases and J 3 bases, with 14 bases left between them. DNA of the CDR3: TGTGCCAGCAGCTCAGAGTGGGGAGTCTACAATGAGCAGTTCTTC. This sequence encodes CASSSEWGVYNEQFF.

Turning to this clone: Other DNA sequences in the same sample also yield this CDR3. This CDR3 reads CASIGRNTGELFF. CDR3 DNA: TGTGCCAGTATTGGGAGGAACACCGGGGAGCTGTTTTTT. The V gene is TRBV19, the J gene TRBJ2-2; tentatively, D is TRBD2 (5 bases). Trimming pared 7 bases from V and 1 base from J, leaving 7 bases between. This CDR3 is 13 amino acids long. Germline CDR1 reads LNHDA; CDR2 reads SQIVND (reference sequence).

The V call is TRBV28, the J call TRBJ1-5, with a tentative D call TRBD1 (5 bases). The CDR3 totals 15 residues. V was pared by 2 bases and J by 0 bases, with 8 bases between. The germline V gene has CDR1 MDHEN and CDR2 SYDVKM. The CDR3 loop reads CASSLQGPSNQPQHF. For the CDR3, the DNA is TGTGCCAGCAGTTTACAGGGACCTAGCAATCAGCCCCAGCATTTT.

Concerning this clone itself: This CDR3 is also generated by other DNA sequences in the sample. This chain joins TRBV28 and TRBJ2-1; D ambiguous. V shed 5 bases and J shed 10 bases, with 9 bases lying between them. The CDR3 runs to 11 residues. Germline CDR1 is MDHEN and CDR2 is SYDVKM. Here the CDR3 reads CASSPGWEQFF. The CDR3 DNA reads TGTGCCAGCAGTCCGGGCTGGGAGCAGTTCTTC.

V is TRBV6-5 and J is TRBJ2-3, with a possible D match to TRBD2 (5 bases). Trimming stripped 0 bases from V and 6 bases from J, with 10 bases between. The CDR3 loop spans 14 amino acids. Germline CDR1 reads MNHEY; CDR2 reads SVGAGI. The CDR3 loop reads CASSYSDRRDTQYF. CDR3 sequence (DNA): TGTGCCAGCAGTTACTCGGACCGGAGGGATACGCAGTATTTT.

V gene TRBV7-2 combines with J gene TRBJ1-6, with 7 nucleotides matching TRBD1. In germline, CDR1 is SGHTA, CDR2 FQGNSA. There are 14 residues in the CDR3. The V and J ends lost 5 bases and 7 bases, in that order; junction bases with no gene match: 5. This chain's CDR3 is CASSTGQVNSPLHF. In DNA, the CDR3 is TGTGCCAGCAGCACCGGACAGGTCAATTCACCCCTCCACTTT.

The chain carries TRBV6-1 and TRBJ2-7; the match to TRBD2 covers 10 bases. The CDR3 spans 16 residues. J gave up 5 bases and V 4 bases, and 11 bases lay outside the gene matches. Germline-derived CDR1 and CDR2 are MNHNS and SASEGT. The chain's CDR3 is CASSGNSGGLRHEQYF. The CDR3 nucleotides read TGTGCCAGCAGTGGGAATAGCGGGGGGCTTCGACACGAGCAGTACTTC.

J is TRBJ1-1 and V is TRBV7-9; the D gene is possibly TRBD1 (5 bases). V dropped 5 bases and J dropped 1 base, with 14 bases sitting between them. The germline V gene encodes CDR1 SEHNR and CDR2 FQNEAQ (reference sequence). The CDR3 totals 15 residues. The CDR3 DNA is TGTGCCAGCAGCGAAACCCAGGGACCGAACACTGAAGCTTTCTTT. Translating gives CASSETQGPNTEAFF.

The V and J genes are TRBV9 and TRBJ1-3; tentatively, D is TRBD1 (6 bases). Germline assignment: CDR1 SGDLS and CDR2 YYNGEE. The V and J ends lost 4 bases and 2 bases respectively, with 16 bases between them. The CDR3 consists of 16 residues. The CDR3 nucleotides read TGTGCCAGCAGCATATCCGGAACAGGGACTGGAAACACCATATATTTT. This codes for CASSISGTGTGNTIYF.

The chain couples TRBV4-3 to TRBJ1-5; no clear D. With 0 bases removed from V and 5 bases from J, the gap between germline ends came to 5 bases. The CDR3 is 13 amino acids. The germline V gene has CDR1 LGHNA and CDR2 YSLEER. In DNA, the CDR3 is TGCGCCAGCAGCCAAGATCCGTATCAGCCCCAGCATTTT. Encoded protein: CASSQDPYQPQHF.

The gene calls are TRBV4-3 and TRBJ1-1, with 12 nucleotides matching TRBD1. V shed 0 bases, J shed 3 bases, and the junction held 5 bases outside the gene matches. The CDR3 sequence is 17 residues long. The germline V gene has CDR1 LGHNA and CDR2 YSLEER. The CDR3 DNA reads TGCGCCAGCAGCCAAGATGGGACAGGGGGCTATGACACTGAAGCTTTCTTT. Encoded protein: CASSQDGTGGYDTEAFF.

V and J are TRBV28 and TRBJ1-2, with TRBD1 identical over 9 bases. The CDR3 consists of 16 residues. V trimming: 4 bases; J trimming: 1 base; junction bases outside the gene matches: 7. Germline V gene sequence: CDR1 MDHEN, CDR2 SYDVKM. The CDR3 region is CASSSGTGWGNYGYTF. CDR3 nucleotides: TGTGCCAGCAGTTCTGGGACAGGGTGGGGTAACTATGGCTACACCTTC.

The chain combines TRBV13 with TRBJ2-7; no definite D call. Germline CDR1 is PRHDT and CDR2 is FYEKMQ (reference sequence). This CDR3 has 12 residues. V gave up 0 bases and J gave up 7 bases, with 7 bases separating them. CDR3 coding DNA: TGTGCCAGCAGCTTAGGGCCGAGGGAGCAGTACTTC. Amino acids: CASSLGPREQYF.